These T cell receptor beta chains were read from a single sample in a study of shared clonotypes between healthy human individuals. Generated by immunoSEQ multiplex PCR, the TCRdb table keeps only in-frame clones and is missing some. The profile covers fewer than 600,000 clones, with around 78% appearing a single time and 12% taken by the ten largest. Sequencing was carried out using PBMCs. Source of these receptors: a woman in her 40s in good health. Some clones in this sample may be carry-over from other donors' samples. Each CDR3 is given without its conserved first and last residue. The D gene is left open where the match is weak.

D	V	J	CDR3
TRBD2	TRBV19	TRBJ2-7	ASRPGLAGAEQY
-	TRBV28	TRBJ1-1	ASSWRWNTEAF
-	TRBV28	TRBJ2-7	ASSRIRGPYEQY
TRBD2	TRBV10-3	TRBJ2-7	AIKDSGGVHEQY
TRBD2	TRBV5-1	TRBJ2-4	ASSGGRLAMDIQY
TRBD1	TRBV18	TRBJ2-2	ASSAGTGTNTGELF
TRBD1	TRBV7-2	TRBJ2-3	ASSPQGAGSTDTQY
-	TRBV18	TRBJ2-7	ASSPRRDTAHEQY
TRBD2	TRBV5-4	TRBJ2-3	ASSTGTTSTDTQY
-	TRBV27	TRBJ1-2	ASSLRFTGTGYT
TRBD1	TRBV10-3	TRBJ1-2	AISGGDRVCT
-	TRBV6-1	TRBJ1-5	ASSEAINQPQH
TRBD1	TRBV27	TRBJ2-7	ASSWDRSYEQY
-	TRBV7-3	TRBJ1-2	ASSLQGESGYT
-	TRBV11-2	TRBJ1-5	ASSRYSNQPQH
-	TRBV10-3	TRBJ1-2	AISRDYGYT
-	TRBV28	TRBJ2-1	ASSALRGKSYNEQF
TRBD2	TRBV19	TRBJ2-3	ASSILAGGTDTQY
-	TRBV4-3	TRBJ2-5	ASSPAPGETQY
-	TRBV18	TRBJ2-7	ASSPPPRGLGGDEQY
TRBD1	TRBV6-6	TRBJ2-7	ASSRQGSDYEQY
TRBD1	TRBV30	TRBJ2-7	AKRDRGPGEQY
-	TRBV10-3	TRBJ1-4	AISDPGYPGDEKLF
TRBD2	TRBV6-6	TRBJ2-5	ASSLAGEFRETQY
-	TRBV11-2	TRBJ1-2	ASSPNPTGFSYGGYT
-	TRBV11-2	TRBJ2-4	ASSLVDIQY
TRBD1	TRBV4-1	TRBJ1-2	ASSQGSGGLYGYT
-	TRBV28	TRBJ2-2	ASRTVTGELF
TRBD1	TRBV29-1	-	SVEGQGVGYEQY
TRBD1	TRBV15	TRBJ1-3	ATSVDRGRNTIY
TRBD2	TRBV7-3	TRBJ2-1	ASSESGLAGGNEQF
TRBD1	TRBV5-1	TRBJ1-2	ASTPGAGQGYGYT
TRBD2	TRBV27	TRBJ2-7	ASSTPLAGGTEQY
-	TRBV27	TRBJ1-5	ASSLRYSNQPQH
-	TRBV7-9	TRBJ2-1	ASSLGGSVYNEQF
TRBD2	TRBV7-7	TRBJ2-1	ASSSSGRASHYNEQF
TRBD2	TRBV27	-	ASTRRWGRGEAGGNEQY
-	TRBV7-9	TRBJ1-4	ASSFFPGGSEKLF
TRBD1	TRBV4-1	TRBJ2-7	ASSQRQGYEQY
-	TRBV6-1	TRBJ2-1	ASIGERVRGEQF
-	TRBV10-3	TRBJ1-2	AISPHSDIYYGYT
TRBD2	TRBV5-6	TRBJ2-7	ASSKSGGLYEQY